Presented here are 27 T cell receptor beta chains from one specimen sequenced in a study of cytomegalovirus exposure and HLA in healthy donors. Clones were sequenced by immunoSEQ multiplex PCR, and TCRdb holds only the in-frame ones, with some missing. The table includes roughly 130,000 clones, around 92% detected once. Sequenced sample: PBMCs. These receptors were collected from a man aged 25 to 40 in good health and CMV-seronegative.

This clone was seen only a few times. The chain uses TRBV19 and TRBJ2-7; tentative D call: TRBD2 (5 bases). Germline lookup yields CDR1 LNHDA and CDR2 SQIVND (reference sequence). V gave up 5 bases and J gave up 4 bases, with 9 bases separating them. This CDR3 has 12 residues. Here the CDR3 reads CASSYGDYEQYF. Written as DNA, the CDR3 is TGTGCCAGTAGTTACGGGGATTACGAGCAGTACTTC.

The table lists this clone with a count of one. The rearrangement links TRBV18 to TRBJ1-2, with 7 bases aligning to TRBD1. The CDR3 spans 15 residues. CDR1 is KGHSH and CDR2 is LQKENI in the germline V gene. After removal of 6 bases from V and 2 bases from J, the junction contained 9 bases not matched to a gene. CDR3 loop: CASSPGTAGNYGYTF. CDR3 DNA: TGTGCCAGCTCCCCCGGGACAGCAGGGAACTATGGCTACACCTTC.

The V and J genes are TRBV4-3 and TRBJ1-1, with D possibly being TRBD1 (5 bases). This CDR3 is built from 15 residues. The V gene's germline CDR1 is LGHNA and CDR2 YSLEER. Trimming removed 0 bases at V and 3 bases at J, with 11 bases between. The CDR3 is CASSQDRQGHTEAFF. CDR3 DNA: TGCGCCAGCAGCCAAGACCGTCAGGGCCACACTGAAGCTTTCTTT.

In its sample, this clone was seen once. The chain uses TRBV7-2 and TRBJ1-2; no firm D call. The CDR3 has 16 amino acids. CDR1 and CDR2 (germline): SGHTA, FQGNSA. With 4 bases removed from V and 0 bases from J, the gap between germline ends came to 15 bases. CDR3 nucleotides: TGTGCCAGCAGCTCACCCCGGAGGCCAGCTAACTATGGCTACACCTTC. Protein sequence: CASSSPRRPANYGYTF. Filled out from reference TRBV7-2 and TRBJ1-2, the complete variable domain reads GAGVSQSPSNKVTEKGKDVELRCDPISGHTALYWYRQSLGQGLEFLIYFQGNSAPDKSGLPSDRFSAERTGGSVSTLTIQRTQQEDSAVYLCASSSPRRPANYGYTFGSGTRLTVV.

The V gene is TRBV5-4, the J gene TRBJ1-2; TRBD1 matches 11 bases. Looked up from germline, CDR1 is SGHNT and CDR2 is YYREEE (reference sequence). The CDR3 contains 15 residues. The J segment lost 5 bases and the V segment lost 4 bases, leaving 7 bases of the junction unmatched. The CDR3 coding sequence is TGTGCCAGCAGCGGAGGACAGGGGGCGCAATATGGCTACACCTTC. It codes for CASSGGQGAQYGYTF.

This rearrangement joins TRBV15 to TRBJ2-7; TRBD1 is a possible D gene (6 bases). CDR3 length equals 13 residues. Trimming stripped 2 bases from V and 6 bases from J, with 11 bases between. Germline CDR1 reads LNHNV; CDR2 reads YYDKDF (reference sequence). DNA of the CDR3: TGTGCCACCAGCAGACCTCAGGGGAGCGAGCAGTACTTC. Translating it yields CATSRPQGSEQYF.

CDR3 in amino acids: CASSERQGYVTEAFF. The CDR3 nucleotides are TGTGCCAGCAGTGAGCGGCAGGGGTATGTCACTGAAGCTTTCTTT. J is TRBJ1-1 and V is TRBV2; a weak D match, TRBD1 (6 bases). The germline V gene has CDR1 SNHLY and CDR2 FYNNEI. The CDR3 is 15 amino acids. The V and J ends lost 3 bases and 4 bases respectively, with 15 bases between them.

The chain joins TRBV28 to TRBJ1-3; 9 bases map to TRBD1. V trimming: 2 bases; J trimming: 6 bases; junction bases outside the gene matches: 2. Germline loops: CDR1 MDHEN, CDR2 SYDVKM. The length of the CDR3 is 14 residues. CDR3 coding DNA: TGTGCCAGCAGTTTAGGGGACAGGGTAAACACCATATATTTT. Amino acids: CASSLGDRVNTIYF.

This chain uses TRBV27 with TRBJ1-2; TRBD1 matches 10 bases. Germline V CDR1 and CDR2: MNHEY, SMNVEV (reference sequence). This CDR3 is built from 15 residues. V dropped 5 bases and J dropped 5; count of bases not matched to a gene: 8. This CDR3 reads CASSPRQGARYGYTF. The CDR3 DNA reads TGTGCCAGCAGTCCCAGACAGGGGGCGCGGTATGGCTACACCTTC.

The CDR3 sequence is CASSGPLAGSTDTQYF. CDR3 bases: TGCGCCAGCAGCGGGCCGCTAGCGGGGAGCACAGATACGCAGTATTTT. The J gene is TRBJ2-3, the V gene TRBV5-1; 9 nucleotides line up with TRBD2. From germline, CDR1 is SGHRS and CDR2 YFSETQ. J lost 0 bases, V lost 4 bases, and 6 bases had no gene match. This CDR3 spans 16 amino acids.

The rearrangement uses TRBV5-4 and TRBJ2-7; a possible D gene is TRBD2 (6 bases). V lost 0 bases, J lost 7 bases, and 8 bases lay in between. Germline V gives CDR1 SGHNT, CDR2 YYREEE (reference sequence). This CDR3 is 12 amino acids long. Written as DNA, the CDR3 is TGTGCCAGCAGCTTGGTCGCGGGGGAGCAGTACTTC. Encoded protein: CASSLVAGEQYF.

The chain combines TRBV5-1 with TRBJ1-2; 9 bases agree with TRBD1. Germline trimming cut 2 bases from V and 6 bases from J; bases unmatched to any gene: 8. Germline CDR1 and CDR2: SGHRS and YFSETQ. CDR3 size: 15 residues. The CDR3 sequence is CASSFAGTGSNGYTF. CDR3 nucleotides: TGCGCCAGCAGCTTCGCCGGGACAGGGAGTAATGGCTACACCTTC.

The CDR3 DNA follows: TGTGCCAGTAGTATACAGGGTGGTGGAACTGAAGCTTTCTTT. Protein product: CASSIQGGGTEAFF. The chain is built from TRBV19 and TRBJ1-1; TRBD1 might be the D (5 bases). Germline values: CDR1 LNHDA, CDR2 SQIVND (reference sequence). The V end was cut by 2 bases, the J end by 5 bases, with 12 bases between. The CDR3 consists of 14 residues.

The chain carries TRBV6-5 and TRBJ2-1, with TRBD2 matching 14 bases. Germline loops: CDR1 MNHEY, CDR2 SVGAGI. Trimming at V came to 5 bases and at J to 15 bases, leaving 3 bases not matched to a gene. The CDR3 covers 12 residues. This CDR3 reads CASSGTSGGGFF. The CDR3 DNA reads TGTGCCAGCAGTGGGACTAGCGGGGGAGGGTTCTTC.

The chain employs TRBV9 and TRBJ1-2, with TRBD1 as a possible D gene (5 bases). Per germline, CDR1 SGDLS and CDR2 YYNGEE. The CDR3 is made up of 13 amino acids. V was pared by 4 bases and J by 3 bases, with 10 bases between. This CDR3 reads CASSLDSDYGYTF. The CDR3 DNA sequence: TGTGCCAGCAGCCTAGACAGTGACTATGGCTACACCTTC.

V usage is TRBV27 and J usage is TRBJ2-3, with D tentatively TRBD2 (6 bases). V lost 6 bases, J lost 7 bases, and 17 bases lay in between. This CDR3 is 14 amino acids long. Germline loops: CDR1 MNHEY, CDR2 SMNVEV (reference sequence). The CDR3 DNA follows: TGTGCCAGCAGCTCCACTAGCCCTACCTATACGCAGTATTTT. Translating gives CASSSTSPTYTQYF.

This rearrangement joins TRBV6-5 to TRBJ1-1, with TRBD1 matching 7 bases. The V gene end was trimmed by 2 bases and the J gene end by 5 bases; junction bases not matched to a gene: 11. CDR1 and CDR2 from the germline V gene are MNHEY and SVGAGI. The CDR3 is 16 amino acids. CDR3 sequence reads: CASSYTQGIWRTEAFF. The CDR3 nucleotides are TGTGCCAGCAGTTACACACAGGGGATCTGGCGGACTGAAGCTTTCTTT.

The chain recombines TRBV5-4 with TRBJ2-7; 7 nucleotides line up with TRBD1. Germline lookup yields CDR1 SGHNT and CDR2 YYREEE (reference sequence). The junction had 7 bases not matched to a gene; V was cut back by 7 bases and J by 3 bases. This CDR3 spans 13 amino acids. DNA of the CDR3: TGTGCCAGCGGCCGACAGGGCTACTACGAGCAGTACTTC. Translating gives CASGRQGYYEQYF.

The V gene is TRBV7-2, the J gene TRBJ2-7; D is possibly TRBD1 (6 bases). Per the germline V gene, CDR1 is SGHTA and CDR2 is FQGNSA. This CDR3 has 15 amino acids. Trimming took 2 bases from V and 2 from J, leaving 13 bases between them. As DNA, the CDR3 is TGTGCCAGCAGCTTATCGGGACACGGGACCTACGAGCAGTACTTC. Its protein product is CASSLSGHGTYEQYF.

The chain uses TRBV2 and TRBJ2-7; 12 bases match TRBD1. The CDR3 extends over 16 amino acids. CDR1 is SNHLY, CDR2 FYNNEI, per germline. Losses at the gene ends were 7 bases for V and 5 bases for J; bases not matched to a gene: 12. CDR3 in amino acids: CASIPGQGAGGHEQYF. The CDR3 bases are TGTGCCAGCATTCCGGGACAGGGGGCGGGAGGCCACGAGCAGTACTTC. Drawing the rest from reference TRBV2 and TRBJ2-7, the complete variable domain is EPEVTQTPSHQVTQMGQEVILRCVPISNHLYFYWYRQILGQKVEFLVSFYNNEISEKSEIFDDQFSVERPDGSNFTLKIRSTKLEDSAMYFCASIPGQGAGGHEQYFGPGTRLTVT.

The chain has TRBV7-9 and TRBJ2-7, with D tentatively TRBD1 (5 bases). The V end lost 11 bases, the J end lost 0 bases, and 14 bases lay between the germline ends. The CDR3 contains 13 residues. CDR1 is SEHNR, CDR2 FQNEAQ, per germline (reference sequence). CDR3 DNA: TGTGCCGGCCAGGGTGAAAGCTCCTACGAGCAGTACTTC. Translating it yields CAGQGESSYEQYF.

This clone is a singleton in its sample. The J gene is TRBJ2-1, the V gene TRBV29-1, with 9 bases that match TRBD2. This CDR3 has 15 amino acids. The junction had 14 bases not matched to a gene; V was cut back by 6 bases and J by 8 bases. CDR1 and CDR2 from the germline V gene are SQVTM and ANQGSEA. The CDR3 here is CSVHPGTSWDDEQFF. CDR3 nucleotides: TGCAGCGTACATCCCGGGACTAGCTGGGACGATGAGCAGTTCTTC.

The CDR3 sequence is CASINRDSGNTIYF. CDR3 bases: TGTGCCAGTATTAACAGGGACTCTGGAAACACCATATATTTT. J is TRBJ1-3 and V is TRBV19, with D maybe TRBD1 (6 bases). Germline CDR1 LNHDA, CDR2 SQIVND (reference sequence). The CDR3 has 14 amino acids. The V end lost 7 bases, the J end lost 0 bases, and 10 bases lay between the germline ends.

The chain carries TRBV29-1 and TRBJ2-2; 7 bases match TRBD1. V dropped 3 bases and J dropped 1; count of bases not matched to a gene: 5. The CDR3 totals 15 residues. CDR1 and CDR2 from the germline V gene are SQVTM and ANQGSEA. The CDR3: CSVEFRDRNTGELFF. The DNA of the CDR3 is TGCAGCGTTGAGTTTCGGGACAGGAACACCGGGGAGCTGTTTTTT.

CDR3 nucleotides: TGCGCCAGCAGCGCACTGGGGGGCACTGAAGCTTTCTTT. Its protein product is CASSALGGTEAFF. V usage is TRBV5-1 and J usage is TRBJ1-1; maybe TRBD1 (5 bases). Per germline, CDR1 SGHRS and CDR2 YFSETQ. Deletions cut 4 bases from V and 4 bases from J, with 11 bases between. This CDR3 comprises 13 residues. The variable domain in full, completed from reference TRBV5-1 and TRBJ1-1, reads KAGVTQTPRYLIKTRGQQVTLSCSPISGHRSVSWYQQTPGQGLQFLFEYFSETQRNKGNFPGRFSGRQFSNSRSEMNVSTLELGDSALYLCASSALGGTEAFFGQGTRLTVV.

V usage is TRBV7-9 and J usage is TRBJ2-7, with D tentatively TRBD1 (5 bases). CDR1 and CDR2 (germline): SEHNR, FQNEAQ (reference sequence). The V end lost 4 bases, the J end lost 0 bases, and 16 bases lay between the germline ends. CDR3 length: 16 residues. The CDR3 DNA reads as TGTGCCAGCAGCTCGGAAAAGGGGTCCCCCTCCTACGAGCAGTACTTC. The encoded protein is CASSSEKGSPSYEQYF.

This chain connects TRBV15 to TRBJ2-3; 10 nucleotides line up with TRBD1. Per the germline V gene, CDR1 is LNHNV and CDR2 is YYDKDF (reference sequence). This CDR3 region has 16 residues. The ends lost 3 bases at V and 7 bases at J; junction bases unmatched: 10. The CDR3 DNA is TGTGCCACCAGCAGGGGGACAGGGGCCTCGGGAAATACGCAGTATTTT. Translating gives CATSRGTGASGNTQYF.